The clone carrying this TCR beta chain came up a few times. The data derive from a study of OX40 agonist ivuxolimab in advanced cancers. About the study: Therapy given before enrollment (anti-PD-1, anti-PD-L1 or anti-CTLA-4) was allowed, and roughly 41% had some.

V lost 7 bases and J 6 bases, leaving 9 bases between the germline ends. The CDR3 consists of 11 residues. Germline V gene data show CDR1 as MNHNS and CDR2 as SASEGT. Sequencing was performed with immunoSEQ multiplex PCR; in TCRdb, only in-frame clones are kept and a portion is missing. This table holds tens of thousands of clones, 85% to 95% found once. The source material was CD4+ or CD8+ T cells sorted from blood, sampled in a trial of the OX40 agonist ivuxolimab. V and J are TRBV6-1 and TRBJ1-1; D might be TRBD1 (5 bases). This clonotype was sampled from an adult with an advanced solid tumor such as melanoma, head and neck, liver or kidney cancer. CDR3 residues: CASIMTAEAFF. The CDR3 DNA reads as TGTGCCAGCATAATGACAGCTGAAGCTTTCTTT.